This passage covers 21 T cell receptor beta chains from one sample sequenced in a study of human T cells and chemical hapten exposure. TCRdb reprocessed the RACE reads via MiXCR and lists one record per CDR3 protein. The table lists around 100,000 distinct CDR3 sequences, about an eighth of them singletons. Specified time point: patch test 2, 6 weeks after DPC sensitization. Documented treatment: therapeutic diphenylcyclopropenone sensitization with weekly scalp DPC. The sequencing used whole blood, collected in connection with sensitization to the hapten diphenylcyclopropenone (DPC). Source of these receptors: a woman in her 40s with alopecia areata. Some clones in this sample may be carry-over from other donors' samples.

This clonotype was counted only a few times. The chain is built from TRBV7-8 and TRBJ2-2; D gene ambiguous. Per germline, CDR1 SGHVS and CDR2 FQNEAQ. Trimming took 4 bases from V and 6 from J, leaving 9 bases between them. The CDR3 extends over 13 amino acids. This CDR3 reads CASSSVGPGELFF. As DNA, the CDR3 is TGTGCCAGCAGCTCCGTGGGCCCCGGGGAGCTGTTTTTT. The full variable domain, with the rest looked up from reference TRBV7-8 and TRBJ2-2, is GAGVSQSPRYKVAKRGQDVALRCDPISGHVSLFWYQQALGQGPEFLTYFQNEAQLDKSGLPSDRFFAERPEGSVSTLKIQRTQQEDSAVYLCASSSVGPGELFFGEGSRLTVL.

This clonotype was detected a few times. The genes are TRBV20-1 and TRBJ2-2, with D perhaps given as TRBD1 or TRBD2 (5 bases each). Trimming took off 0 bases at V and 6 bases at J, with 11 bases between the two ends. Looked up from germline, CDR1 is DFQATT and CDR2 is SNEGSKA (reference sequence). The CDR3 has 14 residues. The CDR3: CSARDLGVAGELFF. CDR3 coding DNA: TGCAGTGCTAGAGATTTGGGGGTAGCCGGGGAGCTGTTTTTT.

CDR3 bases: TGTGCCAGCCGGAGGGAGGCCTTGGATACGCAGTATTTT. Translated, it gives CASRREALDTQYF. The chain joins TRBV6-5 to TRBJ2-3; TRBD2 is a possible D gene (6 bases). The V and J ends lost 8 bases and 6 bases respectively, with 15 bases between them. Germline-derived CDR1 and CDR2 are MNHEY and SVGAGI. The CDR3 runs 13 residues.

As regards this clonotype: Compared with germline, one end of the junction differs, possibly owing to a read error. This rearrangement joins TRBV23-1 to TRBJ1-6; tentatively, D is TRBD1 (5 bases). TRBV23-1 is classed as an ORF, of uncertain function. This CDR3 region has 16 residues. The CDR3 region has the DNA TGCGCCAGCAATCAAATCGGCAGGGACGGACATTCACCCCTCCACTTT. It is translated as CASNQIGRDGHSPLHF.

This clonotype was detected ten times or more. This chain links TRBV6-6 with TRBJ2-2; 7 bases match TRBD1. CDR3 length: 16 amino acids. The J segment lost 0 bases and the V segment lost 4 bases, leaving 5 bases of the junction unmatched. CDR1 is MNHNY, CDR2 SVGAGI, per germline (reference sequence). CDR3 nucleotides: TGTGCCAGCAGTTTTCGGGACAGCACGAACACCGGGGAGCTGTTTTTT. The encoded protein is CASSFRDSTNTGELFF.

The table lists this clonotype with many counts. The chain employs TRBV7-6 and TRBJ1-3, with 7 positions matching TRBD1. J lost 4 bases, V lost 6 bases, and 6 bases had no gene match. Germline lookup yields CDR1 SGHVS and CDR2 FNYEAQ. The CDR3 extends over 14 amino acids. The CDR3 DNA sequence: TGTGCCAGCAGTAAGGGGGCTGCAGGAAACACCATATATTTT. Translating gives CASSKGAAGNTIYF.

This clonotype was seen a handful of times. DNA for the CDR3: TGTGCCAGCAGTTTACCCGCTAGCTGGCAAGAGACCCAGTACTTC. It yields the protein CASSLPASWQETQYF. The chain recombines TRBV28 with TRBJ2-5; maybe TRBD2 (5 bases). The length of the CDR3 is 15 residues. The germline CDR1 and CDR2 sequences are MDHEN and SYDVKM. Trimming left V 2 bases short and J 2 bases short, with 12 bases between. The full variable domain, in which reference TRBV28 and TRBJ2-5 provide the parts outside the CDR3, is DVKVTQSSRYLVKRTGEKVFLECVQDMDHENMFWYRQDPGLGLRLIYFSYDVKMKEKGDIPEGYSVSREKKERFSLILESASTNQTSMYLCASSLPASWQETQYFGPGTRLLVL.

This chain connects TRBV2 to TRBJ2-3, with 9 bases matching TRBD1. The junction had 8 bases not matched to a gene; V was cut back by 6 bases and J by 4 bases. CDR3 length: 15 amino acids. Germline lookup yields CDR1 SNHLY and CDR2 FYNNEI. The CDR3 DNA sequence: TGTGCCAGCAGGAGGGGACAGGGAAGGGCAGATACGCAGTATTTT. Translated: CASRRGQGRADTQYF.

In its sample, this clonotype was seen many times. The chain couples TRBV5-1 to TRBJ2-3, with 8 positions matching TRBD2. With V trimmed by 4 bases and J by 5 bases, 15 bases remained unmatched. This CDR3 comprises 17 residues. The germline CDR1 and CDR2 sequences are SGHRS and YFSETQ. CDR3 loop: CASSPATLAARGDTQYF. DNA of the CDR3: TGCGCCAGCAGCCCGGCCACACTAGCGGCCCGCGGAGATACGCAGTATTTT.

This CDR3 is CASSPTEYEQYF. Written as DNA, the CDR3 is TGTGCCAGCTCACCTACAGAATACGAGCAGTACTTC. The chain recombines TRBV18 with TRBJ2-7; D gene ambiguous. Germline V gives CDR1 KGHSH, CDR2 LQKENI. The CDR3 consists of 12 residues. Trimming removed 3 bases from V and 4 bases from J, with 7 bases in between.

This clonotype has a count of ten or more. The J gene is TRBJ2-7, the V gene TRBV11-3; 7 bases fit TRBD1. Trimming removed 5 bases from V and 2 bases from J; junction bases left unmatched: 9. The CDR3 totals 15 residues. Germline V CDR1 and CDR2: SGHNT, YENEEA. The CDR3 sequence is CASSPRTGTPYEQYF. The CDR3 DNA is TGTGCCAGCAGCCCACGGACAGGAACCCCCTACGAGCAGTACTTC.

This clonotype occurred once. This could be a read error, since a much larger clone is one nucleotide away. The chain combines TRBV5-4 with TRBJ2-7; tentatively, D is TRBD1 (6 bases). Germline assignment: CDR1 SGHNT and CDR2 YYREEE (reference sequence). With 4 bases removed from V and 6 bases from J, the gap between germline ends came to 17 bases. The length of the CDR3 is 14 residues. The CDR3 protein is CASSEGQTRFEQYF. The CDR3 bases are TGTGCCAGCAGCGAAGGACAGACGAGGTTCGAGCAGTACTTC.

This clonotype was seen many times. The genes are TRBV6-2 or TRBV6-3 and TRBJ1-1, with D maybe TRBD1 (6 bases). Trimming took 5 bases from V and 0 from J, leaving 10 bases between them. In germline, CDR1 is MNHEY, CDR2 SVGEGT. The CDR3 consists of 14 residues. In DNA form, the CDR3 reads TGTGCCAGCAGTCTCCGGGGGCTGAACACTGAAGCTTTCTTT. Protein product: CASSLRGLNTEAFF.

At least ten counts were recorded for this clonotype. The chain combines TRBV12-3 or TRBV12-4 with TRBJ2-7, with D perhaps matching TRBD1 (5 bases). The V end was cut by 6 bases, the J end by 5 bases, with 20 bases between. This CDR3 has 15 amino acids. CDR3 sequence (DNA): TGTGCCAGCAGCCTATCAGACAGACCAGTCCACGAGCAGTACTTC. This sequence encodes CASSLSDRPVHEQYF.

The J gene is TRBJ1-4, the V gene TRBV7-6; 9 bases are shared with TRBD1. Germline-derived CDR1 and CDR2 are SGHVS and FNYEAQ. The CDR3 contains 15 residues. V lost 5 bases, J lost 5 bases, and 6 bases stayed unmatched. The CDR3 DNA is TGTGCCAGCAGCCTACGGGACAGGGCGAATGAAAAACTGTTTTTT. Translating gives CASSLRDRANEKLFF.

The rearrangement uses TRBV6-2 or TRBV6-3 and TRBJ2-7; D remains unclear. Trimming left V 7 bases short and J 0 bases short, with 16 bases between. Looked up from germline, CDR1 is MNHEY and CDR2 is SVGEGT. CDR3 size: 15 residues. CDR3 protein: CASTPSAAVSYEQYF. The CDR3, as DNA: TGTGCCAGCACCCCCTCGGCAGCTGTCTCCTACGAGCAGTACTTC.

This clonotype appeared a few times. This chain joins TRBV27 and TRBJ2-3, with D possibly being TRBD1 or TRBD2 (5 bases each). The germline V gene has CDR1 MNHEY and CDR2 SMNVEV (reference sequence). V gave up 6 bases and J gave up 0 bases, with 19 bases separating them. This CDR3 has 17 residues. The CDR3 is CASRTRGSPLSTDTQYF. The CDR3 coding sequence is TGTGCCAGCAGGACGAGGGGCTCACCTCTTAGCACAGATACGCAGTATTTT.

This clonotype was seen a few times. This chain connects TRBV4-2 to TRBJ2-7; 10 positions match TRBD1. Trimming took 4 bases from V and 3 from J; bases not matched to a gene: 6. The CDR3 has 15 amino acids. Per the germline V gene, CDR1 is LGHNA and CDR2 is YNFKEQ. CDR3 loop: CASSPGGTGDYEQYF. The CDR3 nucleotides read TGTGCCAGCAGCCCGGGGGGGACAGGGGACTACGAGCAGTACTTC.

This clonotype was detected ten times or more. CDR3 sequence: CASSPGTSADTQYF. CDR3 coding DNA: TGTGCCAGCAGTCCCGGGACTAGCGCAGATACGCAGTATTTT. The chain has TRBV28 and TRBJ2-3; 10 bases match TRBD2. CDR1 and CDR2 from the germline V gene are MDHEN and SYDVKM. The length of the CDR3 is 14 residues. V shed 5 bases and J 4 bases; nucleotides not matched to a gene: 3.

This clonotype was counted many times. This chain uses TRBV5-5 with TRBJ2-5; D is possibly TRBD1 (6 bases). There are 15 residues in the CDR3. Germline CDR1 SGHKS, CDR2 YYEKEE (reference sequence). The germline V and J ends were trimmed by 4 bases and 1 base, with 14 bases remaining between them. DNA of the CDR3: TGTGCCAGCAGCCCTATAGGACAGCTCCAAGAGACCCAGTACTTC. Protein sequence: CASSPIGQLQETQYF.

In DNA form, the CDR3 reads TGTGCCACCAGTAGGCAGGTGGGGCTCTCTGGGGCCAACGTCCTGACTTTC. It yields the protein CATSRQVGLSGANVLTF. The V and J genes are TRBV15 and TRBJ2-6; D is possibly TRBD1 (5 bases). In germline, CDR1 is LNHNV, CDR2 YYDKDF (reference sequence). The V gene lost 6 bases and the J gene lost 0 bases, with 15 bases spanning the gap. This CDR3 contains 17 residues.